The 29 T cell receptor beta chains below were found in one sample sequenced in a study of blood T cell repertoires in COVID-19. Some clones are missing from TCRdb's copy, which holds only in-frame ones; the method was immunoSEQ multiplex PCR. The sample yields approximately 52,000 clones, approximately 92% seen once. Sequencing used peripheral blood. These receptors were obtained from a man in his 60s with active COVID-19.

The chain uses TRBV28 and TRBJ2-6; TRBD1 might be the D (6 bases). Germline V gene sequence: CDR1 MDHEN, CDR2 SYDVKM. The length of the CDR3 is 16 residues. Trimming pared 3 bases from V and 0 bases from J, leaving 9 bases between. As DNA, the CDR3 is TGTGCCAGCAGTTTGAGGGGACACTCTGGGGCCAACGTCCTGACTTTC. Translated, it gives CASSLRGHSGANVLTF. Using reference TRBV28 and TRBJ2-6 for the parts outside the CDR3, the full variable domain is DVKVTQSSRYLVKRTGEKVFLECVQDMDHENMFWYRQDPGLGLRLIYFSYDVKMKEKGDIPEGYSVSREKKERFSLILESASTNQTSMYLCASSLRGHSGANVLTFGAGSRLTVL.

In DNA form, the CDR3 reads TGTGCCACCACTGGGACAGATAACTATGGCTACACCTTC. This codes for CATTGTDNYGYTF. This chain connects TRBV12-3 or TRBV12-4 to TRBJ1-2; 7 bases line up with TRBD1. This CDR3 is built from 13 residues. J lost 1 base, V lost 10 bases, and 6 bases had no gene match.

J is TRBJ2-1 and V is TRBV14; TRBD2 aligns across 9 bases. The germline CDR1 and CDR2 sequences are SGHDN and FVKESK. J lost 1 base, V lost 3 bases, and 7 bases had no gene match. This CDR3 has 17 residues. For the CDR3, the DNA is TGTGCCAGCAGCCAGGATAGCGGGAGTTTGTCCTACAATGAGCAGTTCTTC. Encoded protein: CASSQDSGSLSYNEQFF.

The genes are TRBV9 and TRBJ1-1; 7 positions agree with TRBD1. Germline V gives CDR1 SGDLS, CDR2 YYNGEE. The ends lost 0 bases at V and 5 bases at J; junction bases unmatched: 4. The CDR3 has 14 amino acids. The CDR3 nucleotides read TGTGCCAGCAGCGTAGAGGGGGCTGGGACTGAAGCTTTCTTT. As protein: CASSVEGAGTEAFF.

This clone was picked up one time. The gene calls are TRBV9 and TRBJ2-2; D is undetermined. Trimming removed 4 bases at V and 5 bases at J, with 9 bases between. CDR3 length: 13 residues. The germline gives CDR1 SGDLS, CDR2 YYNGEE. The CDR3, as DNA: TGTGCCAGCAGCCCTCGACTGACCGGGGAGCTGTTTTTT. It codes for CASSPRLTGELFF.

The chain has TRBV9 and TRBJ1-2, with D perhaps TRBD1 (5 bases). The CDR3 sequence is 13 residues long. Germline V gene lookup returns CDR1 SGDLS and CDR2 YYNGEE. Trimming removed 3 bases from V and 0 bases from J, with 6 bases in between. CDR3 coding DNA: TGTGCCAGCAGCGAGGGGACTAACTATGGCTACACCTTC. Amino acids: CASSEGTNYGYTF.

This chain joins TRBV9 and TRBJ2-7; TRBD1 matches 7 bases. This CDR3 has 15 residues. Germline values: CDR1 SGDLS, CDR2 YYNGEE. The J segment lost 0 bases and the V segment lost 4 bases, leaving 7 bases of the junction unmatched. CDR3 in DNA: TGTGCCAGCAGCTTAGGGACAGTCGCCTCCTACGAGCAGTACTTC. Translation: CASSLGTVASYEQYF. Together with reference TRBV9 and TRBJ2-7, the CDR3 gives the full variable domain: DSGVTQTPKHLITATGQRVTLRCSPRSGDLSVYWYQQSLDQGLQFLIQYYNGEERAKGNILERFSAQQFPDLHSELNLSSLELGDSALYFCASSLGTVASYEQYFGPGTRLTVT.

V and J are TRBV5-1 and TRBJ2-1; TRBD2 matches at 15 bases. V lost 3 bases and J lost 8; bases outside the gene matches: 9. This CDR3 is 17 amino acids long. Germline-derived CDR1 and CDR2 are SGHRS and YFSETQ. Written as DNA, the CDR3 is TGCGCCAGCAGCTCCGGGACTAGCGGGAGGAATTTCGATGAGCAGTTCTTC. The encoded protein is CASSSGTSGRNFDEQFF.

The rearrangement uses TRBV9 and TRBJ2-7; 10 bases match TRBD1. CDR1 and CDR2 (germline): SGDLS, YYNGEE. The CDR3 extends over 14 amino acids. V dropped 4 bases and J dropped 7; count of bases not matched to a gene: 8. CDR3 coding DNA: TGTGCCAGCAGCCCCCGACAGGGGGCTAGGGAGCAGTACTTC. It specifies CASSPRQGAREQYF.

The chain combines TRBV28 with TRBJ2-1; 9 bases align to TRBD1. CDR3 size: 18 residues. The germline gives CDR1 MDHEN, CDR2 SYDVKM. The J segment lost 5 bases and the V segment lost 6 bases, leaving 17 bases of the junction unmatched. The CDR3 is CASSYRPGTGRFHNEQFF. For the CDR3, the DNA is TGTGCCAGCAGCTACCGGCCCGGGACAGGGCGTTTCCACAATGAGCAGTTCTTC.

The chain joins TRBV28 to TRBJ1-4, with unresolved D. This CDR3 region has 12 residues. CDR1 and CDR2 (germline): MDHEN, SYDVKM. V was trimmed by 4 bases and J by 3 bases, leaving 3 bases between them. The CDR3 loop is CASSSANEKLFF. The CDR3, as DNA: TGTGCCAGCAGTTCTGCTAATGAAAAACTGTTTTTT.

V and J are TRBV6-6 and TRBJ1-1; possible D gene TRBD1, 6 bases. In germline, CDR1 is MNHNY, CDR2 SVGAGI (reference sequence). The germline V and J ends were trimmed by 6 bases and 0 bases, with 11 bases remaining between them. The CDR3 contains 14 residues. The CDR3 DNA follows: TGTGCCAGCAGCAGGGACATCATGAACACTGAAGCTTTCTTT. Translation: CASSRDIMNTEAFF.

V gene TRBV20-1 combines with J gene TRBJ1-6; TRBD1 matches 7 bases. CDR3 length: 14 residues. Germline assignment: CDR1 DFQATT and CDR2 SNEGSKA (reference sequence). J lost 6 bases, V lost 3 bases, and 5 bases had no gene match. The CDR3 nucleotides are TGCAGTGCTAGTCCCGGGACAGCTAATTCACCCCTCCACTTT. It encodes CSASPGTANSPLHF.

The J gene is TRBJ1-3, the V gene TRBV5-4; TRBD1 is a possible D gene (5 bases). V lost 3 bases, J lost 4 bases, and 17 bases lay in between. CDR3 length: 16 amino acids. CDR1 and CDR2 (germline): SGHNT, YYREEE (reference sequence). The DNA of the CDR3 is TGTGCCAGCAGCTCGAAATCGGGACTCCCGGGAAACACCATATATTTT. Residues: CASSSKSGLPGNTIYF.

The V and J genes are TRBV28 and TRBJ1-1, with a possible D match to TRBD1 (6 bases). The CDR3 has 15 amino acids. V was pared by 5 bases and J by 1 base, with 14 bases between. Germline assignment: CDR1 MDHEN and CDR2 SYDVKM. The CDR3, as DNA: TGTGCCAGCAGTCCACTCAGGGGAAAGAACACTGAAGCTTTCTTT. Its translation is CASSPLRGKNTEAFF.

This chain links TRBV5-1 with TRBJ1-5, with D perhaps matching TRBD1 (5 bases). Trimming took 0 bases from V and 6 from J, leaving 19 bases between them. Germline V lookup: CDR1 SGHRS, CDR2 YFSETQ. This CDR3 is 17 amino acids long. The CDR3: CASSLGGRADRSQPQHF. In nucleotides, the CDR3 is TGCGCCAGCAGCTTGGGGGGCAGGGCAGATCGTAGTCAGCCCCAGCATTTT.

The rearrangement uses TRBV5-6 and TRBJ1-2; TRBD1 might be the D (5 bases). Germline-derived CDR1 and CDR2 are SGHDT and YYEEEE. This CDR3 comprises 17 residues. The ends were cut back, 4 bases at V and 0 bases at J, with 19 bases in the middle. CDR3 residues: CASSVTVWASANYGYTF. In DNA form, the CDR3 reads TGTGCCAGCAGCGTGACAGTATGGGCTTCAGCTAACTATGGCTACACCTTC.

The rearrangement joins TRBV7-3 to TRBJ2-2, with D tentatively TRBD2 (5 bases). Trimming removed 5 bases at V and 1 base at J, with 8 bases between. The germline V gene encodes CDR1 SGHTA and CDR2 FQGTGA. CDR3 length: 14 amino acids. As DNA, the CDR3 is TGTGCCAGCAGCCAGACTAAGAACACCGGGGAGCTGTTTTTT. Its protein product is CASSQTKNTGELFF.

The genes are TRBV7-3 and TRBJ2-7; TRBD1 matches 8 bases. Germline CDR1 is SGHTA and CDR2 is FQGTGA. V was pared by 1 base and J by 6 bases, with 2 bases of the junction left unmatched. CDR3 size: 13 residues. CDR3 sequence reads: CASSLNQGAEQYF. The CDR3 nucleotides are TGTGCCAGCAGCTTAAATCAGGGGGCCGAGCAGTACTTC.

V and J are TRBV4-1 and TRBJ1-1; the match to TRBD1 covers 7 bases. CDR1 is MGHRA and CDR2 is YSYEKL in the germline V gene. After removal of 3 bases from V and 0 bases from J, the junction contained 16 bases not matched to a gene. The CDR3 length is 19 residues. The CDR3 loop is CASSQQGGSGLLMNTEAFF. CDR3 nucleotides: TGCGCCAGCAGCCAGCAGGGGGGCAGCGGCCTCTTAATGAACACTGAAGCTTTCTTT.

The chain joins TRBV2 to TRBJ1-6; 7 bases are shared with TRBD1. Germline CDR1 reads SNHLY; CDR2 reads FYNNEI. CDR3 size: 14 residues. With V trimmed by 8 bases and J by 5 bases, 6 bases remained unmatched. The CDR3 DNA reads as TGTGCCAGCCGGAGGGGGACAGATAATTCACCCCTCCACTTT. The encoded protein is CASRRGTDNSPLHF.

CDR3 region: CASSYPTGRGYTF. As DNA, the CDR3 is TGTGCCAGCAGCTACCCGACAGGCCGAGGCTACACCTTC. V gene TRBV7-6 combines with J gene TRBJ1-2; the D gene is possibly TRBD1 (6 bases). Germline assignment: CDR1 SGHVS and CDR2 FNYEAQ. The CDR3 runs 13 residues. Trimming removed 4 bases from V and 8 bases from J, with 14 bases in between.

The CDR3 loop reads CASSESLYRENIQYF. The CDR3 DNA reads as TGTGCCAGCAGTGAAAGTCTTTACAGGGAGAACATTCAGTACTTC. The rearrangement uses TRBV6-1 and TRBJ2-4, with a weak D call TRBD1 (6 bases). Trimming took 2 bases from V and 7 from J, leaving 15 bases between them. CDR3 length: 15 amino acids. The V gene's germline CDR1 is MNHNS and CDR2 SASEGT.

This clone was counted between two and nine times. The V call is TRBV4-1, the J call TRBJ1-6; D might be TRBD1 (6 bases). Germline CDR1 MGHRA, CDR2 YSYEKL. V shed 0 bases and J shed 9 bases, with 9 bases lying between them. This CDR3 comprises 14 residues. In DNA form, the CDR3 reads TGCGCCAGCAGCCAAGAGGACAGAAGTTCACCCCTCCACTTT. Translation: CASSQEDRSSPLHF.

This clone came up once. The J gene is TRBJ1-5, the V gene TRBV5-1; 9 nucleotides align to TRBD1. V lost 4 bases to trimming and J lost 6 bases; unmatched junction nucleotides: 11. Germline loops: CDR1 SGHRS, CDR2 YFSETQ. CDR3 length equals 16 residues. The CDR3 region has the DNA TGCGCCAGCAGCCCCTTTGAAACAGGGGGCGTTCAGCCCCAGCATTTT. Translation: CASSPFETGGVQPQHF.

This sequence joins TRBV6-5 and TRBJ1-1; 7 bases map to TRBD1. CDR3 length equals 15 residues. The J segment lost 4 bases and the V segment lost 7 bases, leaving 12 bases of the junction unmatched. The V gene's germline CDR1 is MNHEY and CDR2 SVGAGI. CDR3 loop: CASTHYWDSPTEAFF. The CDR3 DNA is TGTGCCAGCACCCATTACTGGGACAGCCCCACTGAAGCTTTCTTT.

The chain carries TRBV5-1 and TRBJ2-7, with 7 positions matching TRBD1. This CDR3 region has 18 residues. Trimming cost V 3 bases and J 3 bases; bases outside gene matches: 18. Germline V gene lookup returns CDR1 SGHRS and CDR2 YFSETQ. The CDR3 bases are TGCGCCAGCAGCTCGACACCTCACAGGGGTACTTTTATCTACGAGCAGTACTTC. The encoded protein is CASSSTPHRGTFIYEQYF. Based on the CDR3 plus reference TRBV5-1 and TRBJ2-7, the full variable domain is KAGVTQTPRYLIKTRGQQVTLSCSPISGHRSVSWYQQTPGQGLQFLFEYFSETQRNKGNFPGRFSGRQFSNSRSEMNVSTLELGDSALYLCASSSTPHRGTFIYEQYFGPGTRLTVT.

V gene TRBV4-3 combines with J gene TRBJ2-3, with TRBD2 matching over 9 bases. The J segment lost 5 bases and the V segment lost 2 bases, leaving 11 bases of the junction unmatched. The CDR3 covers 17 residues. The germline V gene encodes CDR1 LGHNA and CDR2 YSLEER. In DNA form, the CDR3 reads TGCGCCAGCAGCCAACGGCTTTCAGCGGGAGGCAGAGATACGCAGTATTTT. It encodes CASSQRLSAGGRDTQYF.

In this sample, this clone turned up once. This chain links TRBV28 with TRBJ1-2; D is unclear. Germline assignment: CDR1 MDHEN and CDR2 SYDVKM. The CDR3 totals 14 residues. With 7 bases removed from V and 4 bases from J, the gap between germline ends came to 16 bases. The CDR3 is CASTAPSLLYGYTF. For the CDR3, the DNA is TGTGCCAGCACCGCGCCGTCGCTCCTCTATGGCTACACCTTC.